This entry is about one T cell receptor (beta chain). This clone was observed a few times. The antigen this receptor binds is unknown. No base-level quality is on record; no much larger clone is a single base apart. The immunoSEQ hsTCRB assay version 4, run in survey mode, was used to sequence TCRbeta repertoires from genomic DNA. For TCRbeta sequencing, genomic DNA was diluted to roughly 10 ng/uL, with up to about 1 ug used per sample. Per the original workflow: Analysis of the TCRbeta data was done in ImmunoSeq Analyzer 3.0, and diversity was computed on productive nucleotide rearrangements. The improved Chao index was used to estimate lower-bound TCR diversity, and the Gini coefficient was used to estimate clonality using the Immunarch R package. Different nucleotide rearrangements encoding the same CDR3beta amino acid sequence were counted as distinct clonotypes. Differential abundance analysis identified TCRbeta sequences significantly enriched in antigen-responding cells relative to anti-CD3/anti-CD28-activated cells. TCRs were clustered by predicted peptide-MHC specificity with GLIPH2, both within individual participants and across merged participant data sets. What TCRdb holds here is the immuneACCESS table cut down to in-frame rearrangements. Part of the clones is not present; checked against another copy, under half of the missing clones reflect an unresolved V gene, and the others are unexplained. The DNA was the basis for D and trimming; V, J and clone size are from that table. This sample gives tens of thousands of clones in total; about 91% of them show up just once. The top ten hold 1.3% of the sample.

The sample is drawn from a study of persistence of HIV-infected CD4 T cells (dated by TCRdb to between 2020 and 2021). About the study as a whole: Participants had been on suppressive ART for a median of roughly 8 years. Peripheral blood samples of up to 180 mL were obtained at multiple time points, with the exception of two participants, for whom leukapheresis was performed at a single time point. Anti-CD3/anti-CD28 stimulation activated a higher proportion of cells, with a lower memory fraction, than antigen stimulation. The study isolated CMV- and HIV-1 Gag-responding CD4+ T cells from ART-treated individuals to examine antigen-driven clonal expansion of HIV-1-infected cells. The clonality of all cells in each sorted population was assessed by TCRbeta sequencing, whereas the clonality of infected cells was assessed by proviral sequencing. The TCR cluster analysis across participants included eight or nine participants for CMV and over five participants for Gag.

Results and caveats for the whole study, not just this receptor: TCR oligoclonality correlated with proviral oligoclonality within the same sorted populations. Only a small number of individuals took part in the study, and only a limited range of antigens was tested. Enrichment of degenerate expanded CDR3beta sequences was found in antigen-responding cells, suggesting convergent selection of CD4+ responses to CMV and Gag. TCRbeta richness in CMV- and Gag-responding cells was significantly lower than in anti-CD3/anti-CD28-responding cells; CMV-responding cells had higher oligoclonality than CD3/CD28-stimulated and Gag-responding cells. Bulk TCR analyses could not be restricted to the rare CMV-responding cells that actually carried HIV-1 proviruses.

The treatment or condition label, as the study defines it: suppressive antiretroviral therapy. As a nonspecific positive control representing the CD4+ T cell repertoire, the cells were stimulated with anti-CD3/anti-CD28 magnetic beads. Responding CD4+ T cells were sorted by upregulation of both CD40 ligand and CD69. Participants were HIV-1-infected adults who started suppressive ART during chronic infection. Plasma HIV-1 RNA had been undetectable (below 50 copies/mL) in participants for at least 4 years. To be included, a participant needed positive CMV serology and a CD4+ T cell count above 400 cells/uL. Before stimulation, PBMCs were isolated using density centrifugation and then depleted of CD8+ T cells. For 15 to 20 hours, CD8-depleted PBMCs were stimulated with anti-CD28/CD49d costimulation, a CD40-blocking antibody, and enfuvirtide, which was added to prevent new infections. Cells were sorted on a Beckman Coulter MoFlo Legacy or XDP sorter, with propidium iodide excluding dead cells. Genomic DNA was extracted using the QIAamp DNA Mini Kit for samples with more than one million cells and using the Quick-DNA Microprep Kit for all other samples.

Trimming removed 0 bases from V and 1 base from J, leaving 9 bases between the germline ends. Taken from cysteine to phenylalanine, the CDR3 has 15 residues. Only the CDR3 DNA stays, 45 bases, in frame from base 1. Sequences LGHNA (CDR1) and YSLEER (CDR2) are obtained from the germline V gene. The clonotype was recovered from an adult man with HIV who was CMV-seropositive. The chain employs TRBV4-3 and TRBJ1-1; no D gene is confidently identified. The material was CD4+ T cells sorted from PBMCs after approximately 18-hour stimulation, obtained from a patient who received antiretroviral therapy. What this sample's cell subset or site label stands for: CD40L+CD69+ CD4 T cells responding to anti-CD3/anti-CD28 beads, representing the overall repertoire. The DNA sequence is as follows: TGCGCCAGCAGCCAAGATCCGGTAGGGAACACTGAAGCTTTCTTT. This sequence encodes CASSQDPVGNTEAFF.